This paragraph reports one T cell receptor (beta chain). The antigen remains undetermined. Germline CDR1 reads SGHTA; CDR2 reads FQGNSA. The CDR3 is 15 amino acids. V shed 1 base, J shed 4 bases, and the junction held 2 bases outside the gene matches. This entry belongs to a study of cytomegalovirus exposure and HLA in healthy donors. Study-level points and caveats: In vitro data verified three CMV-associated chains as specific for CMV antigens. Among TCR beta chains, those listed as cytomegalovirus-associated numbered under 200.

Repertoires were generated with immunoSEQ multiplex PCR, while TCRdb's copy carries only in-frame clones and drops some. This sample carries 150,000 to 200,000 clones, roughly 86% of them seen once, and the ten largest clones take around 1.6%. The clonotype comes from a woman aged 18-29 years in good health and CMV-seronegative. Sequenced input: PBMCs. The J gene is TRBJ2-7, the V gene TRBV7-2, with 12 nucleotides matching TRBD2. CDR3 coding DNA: TGTGCCAGCAGCTTAGAGACTAGCGGGAGTTACGAGCAGTACTTC. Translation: CASSLETSGSYEQYF.